This T cell receptor beta chain was sequenced for a study of cytomegalovirus exposure and HLA in healthy donors. Across the study: Researchers found that approximately 77% of 350 to 500 genotyped donors fell within the Caucasian-associated ancestry cluster. Findings and limits, study-wide: The majority of CMV-associated TCR beta chains were reported as apparently HLA-restricted in a later analysis. A classifier reportedly called cytomegalovirus status with high sensitivity and specificity.

Turning to this clone: Its antigen is currently unknown.

The PCR made use of 60 Vbeta and 13 Jbeta primers. Measured with immunoSEQ multiplex PCR; TCRdb has only the in-frame clones, and not every one. The specimen's table records some 110,000 clones. V lost 0 bases, J lost 8 bases, and 10 bases stayed unmatched. CDR1 SGHNT and CDR2 YYREEE come from the germline V gene (reference sequence). This CDR3 contains 16 residues. This chain joins TRBV5-4 and TRBJ2-1; 8 bases match TRBD2. Sequenced material: PBMCs. The TCR comes from a young man in good health and CMV-seronegative. The CDR3 DNA is TGTGCCAGCAGCTTGGGTGGGCGGGGGGCGTGGGATGAGCAGTTCTTC. Protein sequence: CASSLGGRGAWDEQFF. Combining the CDR3 with reference TRBV5-4 and TRBJ2-1 gives the whole variable domain ETGVTQSPTHLIKTRGQQVTLRCSSQSGHNTVSWYQQALGQGPQFIFQYYREEENGRGNFPPRFSGLQFPNYSSELNVNALELDDSALYLCASSLGGRGAWDEQFFGPGTRLTVL.